The 2 T cell receptor beta chains below come from one sample, sequenced in a study of PD-L1 blockade in urothelial cancer. Stated time point: pretreatment peripheral blood. Repertoires were generated with immunoSEQ multiplex PCR, while TCRdb's copy carries only in-frame clones and drops some. The table records about 87,000 clones, 84% of them present only once. The source was PBMCs, collected around atezolizumab (anti-PD-L1) treatment. Receptors were obtained from a man aged 60 to 69 with urothelial cancer.

This rearrangement joins TRBV6-5 to TRBJ1-5; no definite D call. V shed 5 bases and J shed 6 bases, with 5 bases lying between them. The CDR3 consists of 11 residues. Germline V gene lookup returns CDR1 MNHEY and CDR2 SVGAGI. DNA for the CDR3: TGTGCCAGCAGTCATCCTCAGCCCCAGCATTTT. This translates into CASSHPQPQHF.

The CDR3 protein is CASSPLYEYF. As DNA, the CDR3 is TGTGCCAGCAGCCCCCTTTATGAGTATTTT. J is TRBJ2-3 and V is TRBV5-8; D is uncertain. V lost 4 bases to trimming and J lost 13 bases, with 10 bases between them. This CDR3 has 10 amino acids. Germline V gene lookup returns CDR1 SGHTS and CDR2 YDEGEE.